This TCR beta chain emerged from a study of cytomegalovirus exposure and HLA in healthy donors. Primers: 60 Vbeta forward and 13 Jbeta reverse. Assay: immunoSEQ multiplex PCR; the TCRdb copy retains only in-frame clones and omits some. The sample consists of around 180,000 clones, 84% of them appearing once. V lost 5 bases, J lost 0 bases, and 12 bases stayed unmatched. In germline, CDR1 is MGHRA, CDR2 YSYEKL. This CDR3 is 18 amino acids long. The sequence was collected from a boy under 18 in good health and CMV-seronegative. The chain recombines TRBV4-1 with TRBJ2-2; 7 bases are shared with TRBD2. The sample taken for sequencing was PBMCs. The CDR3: CASSTPPGGPSNTGELFF. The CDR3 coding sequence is TGCGCCAGCAGCACTCCCCCGGGGGGTCCATCGAACACCGGGGAGCTGTTTTTT.